Below, one TCR beta chain is given with its context. Antigen: not known. A single base separates this from a much larger clone, so it may be a read error. TCRdb recomputed calls from the reads with MiXCR, one row per CDR3 protein. The table lists about 310,000 distinct CDR3 sequences, around 25% of them singletons. The V gene lost 1 base and the J gene lost 5 bases, with 15 bases spanning the gap. This CDR3 is built from 15 residues. The germline V gene encodes CDR1 SGHVS and CDR2 FNYEAQ. These data come from a study of T cell repertoires in cytomegalovirus infection. Study background: Researchers turned to recently identified HLA-C-restricted CMV epitopes as well as well-studied HLA-B-restricted ones. TCR beta signatures that were public indicated CMV infection and matching HLA type.

Study results and caveats: Across the ex vivo response, the dominant clonotypes were HLA-C-restricted CMV-specific TCR beta clonotypes. There were carriers of CMV plus the relevant HLA, and cumulative public TCR beta family frequency identified them.

This rearrangement joins TRBV7-6 to TRBJ2-7, with a possible D match to TRBD1 (5 bases). Material: cultured PBMCs, obtained from culture after CMV antigen stimulation. The clonotype was recovered from a human donor in good health (CMV status not recorded). Some clones in this sample may be carry-over from other donors' samples. The CDR3 DNA is TGTGCCAGCAGCTTAGAAGGGGCAGGGTTCAACGAGCAGTACTTC. Its translation is CASSLEGAGFNEQYF. The full variable domain, its missing parts supplied by reference TRBV7-6 and TRBJ2-7, is GAGVSQSPRYKVTKRGQDVALRCDPISGHVSLYWYRQALGQGPEFLTYFNYEAQQDKSGLPNDRFSAERPEGSISTLTIQRTEQRDSAMYRCASSLEGAGFNEQYFGPGTRLTVT.